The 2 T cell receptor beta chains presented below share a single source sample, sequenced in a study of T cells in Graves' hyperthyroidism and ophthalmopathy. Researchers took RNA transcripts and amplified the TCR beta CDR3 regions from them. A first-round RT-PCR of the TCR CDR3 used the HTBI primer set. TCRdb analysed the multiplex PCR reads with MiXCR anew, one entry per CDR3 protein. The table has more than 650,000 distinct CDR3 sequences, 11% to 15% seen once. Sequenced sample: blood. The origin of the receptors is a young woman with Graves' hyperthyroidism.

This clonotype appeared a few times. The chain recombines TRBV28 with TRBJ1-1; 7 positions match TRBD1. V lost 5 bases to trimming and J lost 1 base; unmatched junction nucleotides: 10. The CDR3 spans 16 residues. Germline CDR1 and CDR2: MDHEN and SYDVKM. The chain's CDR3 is CASSPDRARRNTEAFF. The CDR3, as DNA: TGTGCCAGCAGTCCAGACAGGGCCCGAAGGAACACTGAAGCTTTCTTT.

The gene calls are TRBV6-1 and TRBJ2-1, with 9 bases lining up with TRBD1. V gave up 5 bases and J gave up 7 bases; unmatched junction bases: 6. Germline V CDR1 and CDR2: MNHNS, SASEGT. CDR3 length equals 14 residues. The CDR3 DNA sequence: TGTGCCAGCAGTAGGGACAGGGTGGGAAATGAGCAGTTCTTC. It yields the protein CASSRDRVGNEQFF.